The 2 T cell receptor beta chains below were found in one sample sequenced in a study of blood T cell repertoires in COVID-19. Clones were sequenced by immunoSEQ multiplex PCR, and TCRdb holds only the in-frame ones, with some missing. The sample carries about 52,000 clones, 89% recorded once. The sequencing sample was made of peripheral blood. Source of these receptors: a man older than 75 with active or convalescent COVID-19.

The CDR3 spells CASSTGTSSTGELFF. The CDR3 DNA sequence: TGTGCCAGCAGTACCGGGACTAGCAGCACCGGGGAGCTGTTTTTT. This sequence joins TRBV6-2 or TRBV6-3 and TRBJ2-2, with 9 bases that match TRBD2. The CDR3 is 15 amino acids. V lost 5 bases, J lost 4 bases, and 5 bases stayed unmatched. Germline CDR1 reads MNHEY; CDR2 reads SVGEGT.

J is TRBJ2-7 and V is TRBV21-1; the DNA was not used to check the table's D call, TRBD2. TRBV21-1 is annotated as a pseudogene. The CDR3 covers 15 residues. The CDR3 DNA sequence: TGTGCCAGCGTCTTGGGAGTGTTGAGCTCCTACGAGCAGTACTTC. Its translation: CASVLGVLSSYEQYF.